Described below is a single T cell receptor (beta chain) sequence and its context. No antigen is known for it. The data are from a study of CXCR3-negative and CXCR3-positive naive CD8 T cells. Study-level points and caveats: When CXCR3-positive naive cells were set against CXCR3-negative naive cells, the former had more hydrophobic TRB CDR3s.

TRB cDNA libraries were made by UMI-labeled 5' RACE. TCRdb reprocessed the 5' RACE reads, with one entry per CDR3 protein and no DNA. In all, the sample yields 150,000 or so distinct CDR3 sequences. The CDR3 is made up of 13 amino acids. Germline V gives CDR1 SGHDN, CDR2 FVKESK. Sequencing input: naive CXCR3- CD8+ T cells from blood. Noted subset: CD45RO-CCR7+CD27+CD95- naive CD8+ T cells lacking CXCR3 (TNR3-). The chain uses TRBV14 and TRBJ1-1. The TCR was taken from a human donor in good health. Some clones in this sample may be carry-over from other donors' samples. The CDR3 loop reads CASSPGLEPQAFF.